This T cell receptor (beta chain) was sequenced during a study of Ad26.COV2.S vaccination and SARS-CoV-2 variants. Turning to the study itself: Donor got 5x10^10 or 1x10^11 viral particles of Ad26.COV2.S.

With 7 bases removed from V and 8 bases from J, the gap between germline ends came to 12 bases. CDR1 SNHLY and CDR2 FYNNEI come from the germline V gene. The CDR3 consists of 12 residues. The repertoire was sequenced with immunoSEQ multiplex PCR; TCRdb's copy has only in-frame clones and lacks some. This table holds 410,000 or so clones, 80% to 95% found once. Treatment here: some 19 received Ad26.COV2.S at low or high dose, single or two shots; several received placebo; per-sample allocation not given. The study sampled participants on day 63 after the first vaccine or placebo injection. The receptor was derived from a person between 18 and 65 years old who received the Ad26.COV2.S COVID-19 vaccine or a placebo. The chain carries TRBV2 and TRBJ2-1; D remains unclear. Source: peripheral blood, taken in a trial of Ad26.COV2.S vaccine versus placebo. The CDR3 loop reads CASTSQGDEQFF. The CDR3 DNA reads TGTGCCAGCACTTCTCAAGGTGATGAGCAGTTCTTC.